The 11 T cell receptor beta chains reported below all come from one sample, sequenced in a study of cytomegalovirus exposure and HLA in healthy donors. The PCR contained 60 Vbeta and 13 Jbeta primers. Libraries were prepared by immunoSEQ multiplex PCR; TCRdb keeps only in-frame clonotypes and omits some of them. The sample has some 140,000 clones; under 85% are singletons. Input material: PBMCs. All receptors come from a man aged 18 to 29 in good health and CMV-seronegative.

This clone was detected a few times. This CDR3 is CASSPRPGQITEAFF. The CDR3 DNA reads TGTGCCAGCTCACCACGACCGGGACAGATCACTGAAGCTTTCTTT. The J gene is TRBJ1-1, the V gene TRBV18; 7 bases fit TRBD1. Germline V gene sequence: CDR1 KGHSH, CDR2 LQKENI. CDR3 length: 15 residues. V was pared by 1 base and J by 4 bases, with 6 bases of the junction left unmatched.

CDR3 nucleotide sequence: TGTGCCAGCAGCTTATTGGGGCAACAGGGCCTGGATGGCTACACCTTC. Translation gives CASSLLGQQGLDGYTF. The chain joins TRBV7-8 to TRBJ1-2; TRBD1 might be the D (6 bases). V lost 2 bases, J lost 6 bases, and 19 bases lay in between. This CDR3 is 16 amino acids long. The germline gives CDR1 SGHVS, CDR2 FQNEAQ.

The V call is TRBV27, the J call TRBJ2-3; D perhaps matches TRBD2 (7 bases). The V end was cut by 3 bases, the J end by 2 bases, with 15 bases between. Germline CDR1 is MNHEY and CDR2 is SMNVEV (reference sequence). This CDR3 comprises 16 residues. As DNA, the CDR3 is TGTGCCAGCAGTTTCGGCGGGGGCGTTATCACAGATACGCAGTATTTT. Translated, it gives CASSFGGGVITDTQYF.

The chain couples TRBV5-5 to TRBJ2-3; 13 positions match TRBD2. This CDR3 has 18 residues. The germline gives CDR1 SGHKS, CDR2 YYEKEE (reference sequence). V shed 4 bases and J 0 bases; nucleotides not matched to a gene: 8. The CDR3 region is CASSPKGLAGVSTDTQYF. The CDR3, as DNA: TGTGCCAGCAGCCCGAAAGGACTAGCGGGGGTTAGCACAGATACGCAGTATTTT. Filled out from reference TRBV5-5 and TRBJ2-3, the complete variable domain reads DAGVTQSPTHLIKTRGQQVTLRCSPISGHKSVSWYQQVLGQGPQFIFQYYEKEERGRGNFPDRFSARQFPNYSSELNVNALLLGDSALYLCASSPKGLAGVSTDTQYFGPGTRLTVL.

The chain couples TRBV7-9 to TRBJ1-4; 7 nucleotides line up with TRBD1. J gave up 0 bases and V 5 bases, and 9 bases lay outside the gene matches. The CDR3 covers 17 residues. Germline CDR1 and CDR2: SEHNR and FQNEAQ (reference sequence). The CDR3 here is CASSPHLGGSTNEKLFF. CDR3 sequence (DNA): TGTGCCAGCAGCCCCCATCTAGGGGGCTCAACTAATGAAAAACTGTTTTTT.

The J gene is TRBJ2-3, the V gene TRBV5-1; D perhaps matches TRBD1 (6 bases). This CDR3 comprises 13 residues. CDR1 SGHRS and CDR2 YFSETQ come from the germline V gene. The V gene lost 0 bases and the J gene lost 9 bases, with 11 bases spanning the gap. The DNA for the CDR3 is TGCGCCAGCAGCTTGGAACAGGGTTGGACGCAGTATTTT. Translation gives CASSLEQGWTQYF. Based on the CDR3 plus reference TRBV5-1 and TRBJ2-3, the full variable domain is KAGVTQTPRYLIKTRGQQVTLSCSPISGHRSVSWYQQTPGQGLQFLFEYFSETQRNKGNFPGRFSGRQFSNSRSEMNVSTLELGDSALYLCASSLEQGWTQYFGPGTRLTVL.

The chain joins TRBV5-6 to TRBJ2-7, with 7 positions matching TRBD1. Per the germline V gene, CDR1 is SGHDT and CDR2 is YYEEEE. The ends lost 4 bases at V and 4 bases at J; junction bases unmatched: 8. The CDR3 is 14 amino acids. For the CDR3, the DNA is TGTGCCAGCAGCGGATCCGACAGGGCTTACGAGCAGTACTTC. Protein sequence: CASSGSDRAYEQYF.

This chain uses TRBV5-1 with TRBJ2-1; 12 bases agree with TRBD2. V was clipped by 3 bases and J by 0 bases; unmatched bases: 1. The CDR3 is made up of 16 amino acids. Per germline, CDR1 SGHRS and CDR2 YFSETQ. This CDR3 reads CASSSGLAGSYNEQFF. The CDR3 nucleotides read TGCGCCAGCAGCTCGGGACTAGCGGGCTCCTACAATGAGCAGTTCTTC.

This clone has a single count. The chain joins TRBV11-3 to TRBJ1-1; D unclear. This CDR3 has 13 amino acids. Per germline, CDR1 SGHNT and CDR2 YENEEA. Trimming stripped 2 bases from V and 0 bases from J, with 4 bases between. DNA for the CDR3: TGTGCCAGCAGCTTAAGCATGAACACTGAAGCTTTCTTT. Translated: CASSLSMNTEAFF.

The chain employs TRBV2 and TRBJ2-5, with D perhaps matching TRBD2 (6 bases). Trimming shortened V by 0 bases and J by 5 bases, and 10 bases separated the two germline ends. This CDR3 region has 14 residues. Germline lookup yields CDR1 SNHLY and CDR2 FYNNEI. CDR3 amino acids: CASSEARDVETQYF. CDR3 DNA: TGTGCCAGCAGTGAAGCGCGGGACGTTGAGACCCAGTACTTC.

CDR3 in amino acids: CASSWNRGVGEKLFF. Written as DNA, the CDR3 is TGCGCCAGCAGTTGGAACAGGGGGGTTGGAGAAAAACTGTTTTTT. J is TRBJ1-4 and V is TRBV4-3, with 8 bases identical to TRBD1. The CDR3 has 15 residues. V lost 6 bases, J lost 8 bases, and 11 bases stayed unmatched. Per the germline V gene, CDR1 is LGHNA and CDR2 is YSLEER.